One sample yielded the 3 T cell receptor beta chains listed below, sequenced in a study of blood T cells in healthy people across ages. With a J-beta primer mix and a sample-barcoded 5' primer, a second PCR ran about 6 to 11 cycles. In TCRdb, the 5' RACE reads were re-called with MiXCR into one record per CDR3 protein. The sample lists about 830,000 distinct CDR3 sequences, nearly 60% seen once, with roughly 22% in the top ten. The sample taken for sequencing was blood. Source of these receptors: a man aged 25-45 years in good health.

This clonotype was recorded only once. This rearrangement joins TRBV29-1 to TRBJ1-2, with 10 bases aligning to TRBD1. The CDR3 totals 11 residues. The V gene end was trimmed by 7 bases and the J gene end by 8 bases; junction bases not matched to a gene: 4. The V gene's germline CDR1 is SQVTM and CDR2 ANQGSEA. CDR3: CSEGTGEGYTF. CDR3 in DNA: TGCAGCGAAGGGACAGGGGAGGGCTACACCTTC.

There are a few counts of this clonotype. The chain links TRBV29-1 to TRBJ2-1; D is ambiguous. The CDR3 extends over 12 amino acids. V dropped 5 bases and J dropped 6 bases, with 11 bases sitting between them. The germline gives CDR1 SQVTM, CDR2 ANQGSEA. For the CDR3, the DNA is TGCAGCGTTATCTGGGCTGTCAATGAGCAGTTCTTC. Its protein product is CSVIWAVNEQFF.

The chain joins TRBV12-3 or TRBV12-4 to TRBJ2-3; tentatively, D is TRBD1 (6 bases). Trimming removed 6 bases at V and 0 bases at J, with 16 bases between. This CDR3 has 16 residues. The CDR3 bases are TGTGCCAGCAGCCCCGGACAGTACCCTAGCACAGATACGCAGTATTTT. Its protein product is CASSPGQYPSTDTQYF.